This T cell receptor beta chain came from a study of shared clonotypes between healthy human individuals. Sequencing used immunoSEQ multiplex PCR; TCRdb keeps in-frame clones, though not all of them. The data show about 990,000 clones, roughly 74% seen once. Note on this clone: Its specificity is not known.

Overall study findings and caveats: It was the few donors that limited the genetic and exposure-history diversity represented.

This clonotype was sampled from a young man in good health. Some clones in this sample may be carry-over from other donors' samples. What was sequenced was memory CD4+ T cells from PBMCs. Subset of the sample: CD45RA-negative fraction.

The CDR3 protein is CASSIRGLPYNEQFF. The CDR3 region has the DNA TGTGCCAGCAGTATCAGGGGCCTCCCGTACAATGAGCAGTTCTTC. The V and J genes are TRBV27 and TRBJ2-1; D possibly corresponds to TRBD1 (6 bases). The ends were cut back, 5 bases at V and 4 bases at J, with 15 bases in the middle. The CDR3 consists of 15 residues. In germline, CDR1 is MNHEY, CDR2 SMNVEV (reference sequence).